Detailed here is one TCR beta chain. TCRdb keeps only in-frame clones here, not all; method: immunoSEQ multiplex PCR. The sample contains about 14,000 clones, over 75% of which appear only once. This sample stems from a study of blood T cell repertoires in COVID-19. Study-level information: Whether acute or convalescent, the COVID-19 samples came from the United States, Italy and Spain. T cells, B-cell-depleted T cells, or PBMCs provided the cDNA or gDNA that served as material.

CDR3 size: 13 residues. Germline V CDR1 and CDR2: MNHEY, SVGAGI. V gave up 5 bases and J gave up 8 bases, with 15 bases separating them. Material for sequencing was peripheral blood. The sequence came from a man in his forties or fifties with active COVID-19. This chain links TRBV6-5 with TRBJ1-2; D is uncertain. CDR3 protein: CASSRQVARGYTF. As DNA, the CDR3 is TGTGCCAGCAGTCGACAAGTAGCGCGGGGCTACACCTTC.